Listed below are T cell receptor beta chains from one sample, sequenced in a study of blood T cell repertoires in COVID-19. Repertoires were generated with immunoSEQ multiplex PCR, while TCRdb's copy carries only in-frame clones and drops some. The profile shows tens of thousands of clones, under 85% of them singletons. Sequencing used peripheral blood. The receptors were gathered from a human donor in a cohort sampled during active COVID-19. Each CDR3 is given with its conserved first and last residue. D genes are given only for firm matches. Clone size, where shown, is once, few, many, or a class for clones that have expanded.

j_call: TRBJ2-7
d_call: NA
v_call: TRBV2
clone_size: NA
cdr3_nt: TGTGCCAGCAGTGAGGGGTCGGCAGGGACCTACGAGCAGTACTTC
cdr3_aa: CASSEGSAGTYEQYF

j_call: TRBJ1-5
d_call: NA
v_call: TRBV18
clone_size: NA
cdr3_nt: TGTGCCAGCTCACCACAGGACAACTTCGGTCAGCCCCAGCATTTT
cdr3_aa: CASSPQDNFGQPQHF

j_call: TRBJ2-4
d_call: TRBD1
v_call: TRBV18
clone_size: NA
cdr3_nt: TGTGCCAGCTCACCACCGGGACAGCTAGCCAAAAACATTCAGTACTTC
cdr3_aa: CASSPPGQLAKNIQYF

j_call: TRBJ2-2
d_call: NA
v_call: TRBV11-3
clone_size: few
cdr3_nt: TGTGCCAGCAGCCCACAGGACCCTTCGAACACCGGGGAGCTGTTTTTT
cdr3_aa: CASSPQDPSNTGELFF

j_call: TRBJ1-2
d_call: TRBD1
v_call: TRBV9
clone_size: once
cdr3_nt: TGTGCCAGCAGCGCCAATCCGACAGGGCCGGGCTACACCTTC
cdr3_aa: CASSANPTGPGYTF

j_call: TRBJ2-2
d_call: NA
v_call: TRBV10-3
clone_size: once
cdr3_nt: TGTGCCATCGGGGGGGCTGACGCCGGGGAGCTGTTTTTT
cdr3_aa: CAIGGADAGELFF

j_call: TRBJ2-5
d_call: TRBD1
v_call: TRBV6-5
clone_size: NA
cdr3_nt: TGTGCCAGCAGTTCGGACAGGGAGCAAGAGACCCAGTACTTC
cdr3_aa: CASSSDREQETQYF

j_call: TRBJ1-6
d_call: TRBD1
v_call: TRBV5-1
clone_size: NA
cdr3_nt: TGCGCCAGCAGCTTGGGACAGGGCCATTCACCCCTCCACTTT
cdr3_aa: CASSLGQGHSPLHF

j_call: TRBJ1-4
d_call: TRBD1
v_call: TRBV3-1/TRBV3-2
clone_size: NA
cdr3_nt: TGTGCCAGCAGCACCCAGGGACAGGGGTGGAAACTGTTTTTT
cdr3_aa: CASSTQGQGWKLFF

j_call: TRBJ1-4
d_call: TRBD1
v_call: TRBV7-9
clone_size: NA
cdr3_nt: TGTGCCAGCAGCCGGACAGGGGGGATTTTACTGTTTTTT
cdr3_aa: CASSRTGGILLFF

j_call: TRBJ2-5
d_call: TRBD2
v_call: TRBV6-5
clone_size: few
cdr3_nt: TGTGCCAGCAGTTCCCCGCAGCGGGGAGAAGAGACCCAGTACTTC
cdr3_aa: CASSSPQRGEETQYF

j_call: TRBJ2-5
d_call: TRBD1
v_call: TRBV5-6
clone_size: NA
cdr3_nt: TGTGCCAGCAGCCGGGACAGGGGGCGTGAGACCCAGTACTTC
cdr3_aa: CASSRDRGRETQYF

j_call: TRBJ1-4
d_call: TRBD1
v_call: TRBV28
clone_size: NA
cdr3_nt: TGTGCCAGCAGTCTAGGGGGGACAGGGGGTGCCGCGGTGTTTTTT
cdr3_aa: CASSLGGTGGAAVFF

j_call: TRBJ2-3
d_call: NA
v_call: TRBV11-2
clone_size: NA
cdr3_nt: TGTGCCAGCAGCTTGTTCACTAGCACAGATACGCAGTATTTT
cdr3_aa: CASSLFTSTDTQYF

j_call: TRBJ1-1
d_call: NA
v_call: TRBV9
clone_size: NA
cdr3_nt: TGTGCCAGCAGCCCGGCCGGGCATCAGGGCCATGAAGCTTTCTTT
cdr3_aa: CASSPAGHQGHEAFF

j_call: TRBJ2-3
d_call: NA
v_call: TRBV4-1
clone_size: NA
cdr3_nt: TGCGCCAGCAGCCAAACCGGGAGGGGGCGGAATTTCGATACGCAGTATTTT
cdr3_aa: CASSQTGRGRNFDTQYF

j_call: TRBJ1-5
d_call: TRBD1
v_call: TRBV5-1
clone_size: NA
cdr3_nt: TGCGCCAGCAGCTTCGGGACAGGGGACCAGCCCCAGCATTTT
cdr3_aa: CASSFGTGDQPQHF

j_call: TRBJ1-2
d_call: TRBD1
v_call: TRBV24-1
clone_size: once
cdr3_nt: TGTGCCACCAAACAGGGGGCAGGCTATGGCTACACCTTC
cdr3_aa: CATKQGAGYGYTF

j_call: TRBJ2-3
d_call: TRBD1
v_call: TRBV4-1
clone_size: NA
cdr3_nt: TGCGCCAGCAGCCAAGACGCGACAGGGCCCGCATATGGGCAGTATTTT
cdr3_aa: CASSQDATGPAYGQYF

j_call: TRBJ1-1
d_call: NA
v_call: TRBV25-1
clone_size: NA
cdr3_nt: TGTGCCAGCAGTGGCCCTTTGGCTTCAGGGACTGAAGCTTTCTTT
cdr3_aa: CASSGPLASGTEAFF

j_call: TRBJ2-2
d_call: NA
v_call: TRBV7-9
clone_size: NA
cdr3_nt: TGTGCCAGCAGCTTTTACCGGGACTTCGACACCGGGGAGCTGTTTTTT
cdr3_aa: CASSFYRDFDTGELFF

j_call: TRBJ2-7
d_call: TRBD2
v_call: TRBV4-1
clone_size: NA
cdr3_nt: TGCGCCAGCAGCCAATTCCCACGGGGGGTTCTCTCCTACGAGCAGTACTTC
cdr3_aa: CASSQFPRGVLSYEQYF

j_call: TRBJ1-6
d_call: TRBD1
v_call: TRBV6-5
clone_size: NA
cdr3_nt: TGTGCCAGCAGGCGGACAGGGGGAAATTCACCCCTCCACTTT
cdr3_aa: CASRRTGGNSPLHF

j_call: TRBJ1-5
d_call: NA
v_call: TRBV12-3/TRBV12-4
clone_size: once
cdr3_nt: TGTGCCAGCAGTTTAGGGCTTTTTCAGCCCCAGCATTTT
cdr3_aa: CASSLGLFQPQHF

j_call: TRBJ2-7
d_call: TRBD1
v_call: TRBV5-6
clone_size: NA
cdr3_nt: TGTGCCAGCAGCGACAGGGGTTTATACGAGCAGTACTTC
cdr3_aa: CASSDRGLYEQYF

j_call: TRBJ2-1
d_call: TRBD1
v_call: TRBV10-1
clone_size: NA
cdr3_nt: TGCGCCAGCAGTGGACCAGGGGGTGGCAATGAGCAGTTCTTC
cdr3_aa: CASSGPGGGNEQFF

j_call: TRBJ1-5
d_call: NA
v_call: TRBV11-2
clone_size: NA
cdr3_nt: TGTGCCAGCAGCCCGGCGGGCGGCCTCAATCAGCCCCAGCATTTT
cdr3_aa: CASSPAGGLNQPQHF

j_call: TRBJ1-3
d_call: NA
v_call: TRBV18
clone_size: once
cdr3_nt: TGTGCCAGCTCACAGTTAGACGGGAGCTCTGGAAACACCATATATTTT
cdr3_aa: CASSQLDGSSGNTIYF

j_call: TRBJ2-7
d_call: TRBD1
v_call: TRBV5-1
clone_size: NA
cdr3_nt: TGCGCCAGCAGCTTGGCGGCCGGGACAGGCTCCTACGAGCAGTACTTC
cdr3_aa: CASSLAAGTGSYEQYF

j_call: TRBJ1-1
d_call: NA
v_call: TRBV5-1
clone_size: once
cdr3_nt: TGTGCCAGCAGCTTGGGGACTGGGAACACTGAAGCTTTCTTT
cdr3_aa: CASSLGTGNTEAFF

j_call: TRBJ1-2
d_call: NA
v_call: TRBV4-2
clone_size: NA
cdr3_nt: TGTGCCAGCAGCCAAGACCACGCCGGAGCTAACTATGGCTACACCTTC
cdr3_aa: CASSQDHAGANYGYTF

j_call: TRBJ1-4
d_call: TRBD1
v_call: TRBV30
clone_size: NA
cdr3_nt: TGTGCCTGGAGTTCGACAGGGCTAGGGGAAAAACTGTTTTTT
cdr3_aa: CAWSSTGLGEKLFF

j_call: TRBJ2-5
d_call: TRBD2
v_call: TRBV4-1
clone_size: NA
cdr3_nt: TGCGCCAGCAGCCAAACTACTAGCGGGGGTCAAAAAGAGACCCAGTACTTC
cdr3_aa: CASSQTTSGGQKETQYF

j_call: TRBJ2-7
d_call: TRBD2
v_call: TRBV13
clone_size: NA
cdr3_nt: TGTGCCAGCAGCTTACTTCCGGGGGGGCCCCACGAGCAGTACTTC
cdr3_aa: CASSLLPGGPHEQYF

j_call: TRBJ1-4
d_call: NA
v_call: TRBV4-1
clone_size: NA
cdr3_nt: TGCGCCAGCAGCCAGACCTTTCCTGAGGATGAAAAACTGTTTTTT
cdr3_aa: CASSQTFPEDEKLFF

j_call: TRBJ2-2
d_call: NA
v_call: TRBV2
clone_size: NA
cdr3_nt: TGTGCCAGCAGTGATGGGGCAGGGTGGAACACCGGGGAGCTGTTTTTT
cdr3_aa: CASSDGAGWNTGELFF

j_call: TRBJ1-2
d_call: TRBD1
v_call: TRBV5-8
clone_size: NA
cdr3_nt: TGTGCCAGCAGCTTAATGGACAGGGAGAACTATGGCTACACCTTC
cdr3_aa: CASSLMDRENYGYTF

j_call: TRBJ1-1
d_call: NA
v_call: TRBV10-2
clone_size: NA
cdr3_nt: TGCGCCAGCAGTGAGTCTCTTGTCCAAGCTTTCTTT
cdr3_aa: CASSESLVQAFF

j_call: TRBJ2-7
d_call: TRBD1
v_call: TRBV6-2/TRBV6-3
clone_size: NA
cdr3_nt: TGTGCCAGCAGTAGGACAGGGAACGACGAGCAGTACTTC
cdr3_aa: CASSRTGNDEQYF

j_call: TRBJ1-2
d_call: NA
v_call: TRBV2
clone_size: NA
cdr3_nt: TGTGCCAGCAGCCCTGGAGGGGCTTTGGTCTATGGCTACACCTTC
cdr3_aa: CASSPGGALVYGYTF

j_call: TRBJ1-2
d_call: NA
v_call: TRBV28
clone_size: NA
cdr3_nt: TGTGCCAGCAGTTTAAGGCAGGCCGGCTACACCTTC
cdr3_aa: CASSLRQAGYTF